Included here is one T cell receptor (beta chain) sequence, with context. Its target is not known. Per the germline V gene, CDR1 is MNHEY and CDR2 is SVGAGI. The CDR3 contains 15 residues. This entry is derived from a study of T cells expressing NK-cell markers. On the study more broadly: Beta-chain profiling covered CD3+CD56+NKG2C+, CD3+CD56+NKG2C- and CD3+CD56-NKG2C+ sorted subsets. Most of the eight sequenced donors tested HCMV-seropositive; one tested seronegative.

Study-wide results and limits: Of the CD8+ T cell pool in over 5 donors, roughly 1.0-8% was accounted for by dominant NKG2C+ clonotypes. Expanded clones of NKG2C+ T cells had an unclear HCMV specificity.

Reprocessing the 5' RACE reads, TCRdb reports a single entry for every CDR3 protein and omits DNA. In total, the table holds about 460,000 distinct CDR3 sequences. The TCR sequence derives from a woman aged 50 to 60 in good health. The chain links TRBV6-5 to TRBJ2-7; TCRdb outputs TRBD2, but without DNA this stays unchecked. Sequencing was performed on blood T cells: a sorted CD56 or NKG2C T cell subset, CD4+ or CD8+ T cells, or bulk PBMC T cells (not recorded which). The CDR3 reads CASSYSGSRGYEQYF.